The T cell receptor beta chain described here comes from a study of CD8+ T cells in alopecia areata. RNA, once extracted, was reverse transcribed into cDNA for use as the sequencing template. This table comes from immunoSEQ multiplex PCR, and its TCRdb copy is limited to in-frame clones, with some not included. The table lists 4,000 to 4,500 clones, roughly 65% of them singletons. The treatment: oral pan-JAK inhibitor, 5-10 mg twice daily. Collection of lesional scalp punch biopsies and peripheral blood was performed in alopecia areata patients. The TCR originated in a human donor with alopecia areata. The sample consisted of skin, taken at week 24, from a patient treated with tofacitinib.

CDR3 nucleotides: TGTGCCAGCAGTGAACGGGATTATAGCAATCAGCCCCAGCATTTT. Residues: CASSERDYSNQPQHF. The V and J genes are TRBV2 and TRBJ1-5; D remains ambiguous. Trimming left V 2 bases short and J 0 bases short, with 8 bases between. Looked up from germline, CDR1 is SNHLY and CDR2 is FYNNEI. CDR3 size: 15 residues.